The 26 T cell receptor beta chains listed next were all sequenced from one sample in a study of T-cell reconstitution after alpha-beta-depleted transplantation in children. Unique molecular identifiers were used in preparing the TCRbeta library. TCRdb fed the PCR reads into MiXCR, producing one record per CDR3 protein. The sample lists about 830,000 distinct CDR3 sequences, around 17% seen once, with around 5.3% in the top ten. Source: PBMCs, mostly from graft donor cells, taken 360 days after TCRalphabeta/CD19-depleted stem cell transplant. Source of these receptors: a male patient under 18 who had a stem cell transplant for acute lymphoblastic leukemia, so the T cells may come from the graft donor.

Only a few counts were recorded for this clonotype. The chain is built from TRBV29-1 and TRBJ2-7; possible D gene TRBD1, 7 bases. From germline, CDR1 is SQVTM and CDR2 ANQGSEA. V gave up 7 bases and J gave up 7 bases, with 32 bases separating them. CDR3 length: 17 residues. Written as DNA, the CDR3 is TGCAGCGCCGGATTGACAGGGTCGCTAGTAGGTGCGGGGGAGCAGTACTTC. Its protein is CSAGLTGSLVGAGEQYF.

The chain joins TRBV12-3 or TRBV12-4 to TRBJ2-7; the match to TRBD2 covers 12 bases. The CDR3 runs to 15 residues. The ends lost 6 bases at V and 0 bases at J; junction bases unmatched: 3. The CDR3 sequence: CASRLTSGSSYEQYF. In DNA, the CDR3 is TGTGCCAGCAGACTGACTAGCGGGAGCTCCTACGAGCAGTACTTC.

Worth noting for this clonotype: No conserved phenylalanine or tryptophan ends this CDR3, so it is likely a read error. The rearrangement joins TRBV7-7 to TRBJ2-1; D possibly corresponds to TRBD2 (5 bases). Trimming stripped 5 bases from V and 0 bases from J, with 11 bases between. This CDR3 region has 15 residues. Germline V lookup: CDR1 SSHAT, CDR2 FNYEAQ (reference sequence). CDR3 nucleotides: TGTGCCAGCAGCCCGTCTAGCAGCTCCTACAATGAGCAGTTCTGC. It yields the protein CASSPSSSSYNEQFC.

V usage is TRBV3-1 and J usage is TRBJ1-5; D uncertain. CDR1 and CDR2 from the germline V gene are LGHDT and YNNKEL (reference sequence). V dropped 0 bases and J dropped 2 bases, with 5 bases sitting between them. The CDR3 is 14 residues long. The CDR3 bases are TGTGCCAGCAGCCAAGATCCAGGCAATCAGCCCCAGCATTTT. Its protein is CASSQDPGNQPQHF.

The chain has TRBV28 and TRBJ2-1; TRBD2 matches at 7 bases. The germline gives CDR1 MDHEN, CDR2 SYDVKM. The V segment lost 5 bases and the J segment 8 bases; nucleotides outside the gene matches: 12. The CDR3 consists of 15 residues. CDR3 nucleotides: TGTGCCAGCAGTCCCATCCCGCGGGAGAGGTATGAGCAGTTCTTC. Amino acid sequence: CASSPIPRERYEQFF.

This clonotype was detected only a few times. The chain has TRBV6-5 and TRBJ2-1; D gene unclear. CDR3 size: 13 residues. Germline loops: CDR1 MNHEY, CDR2 SVGAGI. Trimming took 2 bases from V and 3 from J, leaving 5 bases between them. CDR3: CASSYTRYNEQFF. In DNA form, the CDR3 reads TGTGCCAGCAGTTACACTCGCTACAATGAGCAGTTCTTC.

The V gene is TRBV7-6, the J gene TRBJ1-6; 7 bases are a match to TRBD1. The germline V gene has CDR1 SGHVS and CDR2 FNYEAQ. The V segment lost 1 base and the J segment 10 bases; nucleotides outside the gene matches: 10. This CDR3 is built from 16 residues. The CDR3 loop reads CASSLDPRQGGSPLHF. The CDR3 nucleotides read TGTGCCAGCAGCTTAGACCCTCGACAGGGAGGCTCACCCCTCCACTTT.

V gene TRBV20-1 combines with J gene TRBJ2-7; TRBD2 aligns across 7 bases. V lost 3 bases, J lost 5 bases, and 7 bases stayed unmatched. This CDR3 region has 13 residues. Germline V lookup: CDR1 DFQATT, CDR2 SNEGSKA (reference sequence). The CDR3 here is CSASAGAGNEQYF. In nucleotides, the CDR3 is TGCAGTGCTAGTGCGGGAGCGGGGAACGAGCAGTACTTC.

The chain has TRBV10-2 and TRBJ1-1; D not certain. Trimming removed 7 bases at V and 0 bases at J, with 15 bases between. The V gene's germline CDR1 is WSHSY and CDR2 SAAADI. The CDR3 length is 15 residues. CDR3 nucleotide sequence: TGCGCCAGCATGGAAGCAAGGAACATGAACACTGAAGCTTTCTTT. Protein sequence: CASMEARNMNTEAFF.

The V call is TRBV19, the J call TRBJ2-1; a weak D match, TRBD2 (6 bases). The CDR3 contains 14 residues. V was shortened by 7 bases and J by 0 bases, with 10 bases between the two germline ends. Germline values: CDR1 LNHDA, CDR2 SQIVND (reference sequence). In nucleotides, the CDR3 is TGTGCCAGTAAGGGGCGGGACTCCTACAATGAGCAGTTCTTC. This translates into CASKGRDSYNEQFF.

The J gene is TRBJ2-4, the V gene TRBV12-3 or TRBV12-4; 7 bases are shared with TRBD2. CDR3 length equals 16 residues. J was trimmed by 1 base and V by 5 bases; bases with no gene match: 8. The DNA of the CDR3 is TGTGCCAGCAGTCCTTCCGACGGGGGGGCCAAAAACATTCAGTACTTC. Translated: CASSPSDGGAKNIQYF.

The CDR3, as DNA: TGCGCCAGCAGTGAGGTAGCGATCGCAGGTTACAATGAGCAGTTCTTC. This gives the protein CASSEVAIAGYNEQFF. The chain is built from TRBV10-2 and TRBJ2-1; a possible D gene is TRBD2 (5 bases). The CDR3 spans 16 residues. Germline V gene sequence: CDR1 WSHSY, CDR2 SAAADI. V dropped 2 bases and J dropped 4 bases, with 15 bases sitting between them.

This clonotype turned up a few times. The chain couples TRBV29-1 to TRBJ2-7; TRBD1 aligns across 10 bases. Germline V gene sequence: CDR1 SQVTM, CDR2 ANQGSEA. The CDR3 has 16 amino acids. Trimming at V came to 0 bases and at J to 2 bases, leaving 7 bases not matched to a gene. CDR3: CSVEDLGTGETYEQYF. The CDR3 DNA follows: TGCAGCGTTGAAGATCTCGGGACAGGGGAAACCTACGAGCAGTACTTC.

This clonotype has only a few counts. The J gene is TRBJ1-1, the V gene TRBV4-1, with a tentative D call TRBD1 (5 bases). Germline values: CDR1 MGHRA, CDR2 YSYEKL. The CDR3 runs 15 residues. V was clipped by 2 bases and J by 2 bases, with 12 bases between them. CDR3 DNA: TGCGCCAGCAGCCAATCCGGGACGCGTAACACTGAAGCTTTCTTT. This gives the protein CASSQSGTRNTEAFF.

Many counts were recorded for this clonotype. The J gene is TRBJ2-1, the V gene TRBV5-1; a possible D gene is TRBD2 (6 bases). V was trimmed by 0 bases and J by 5 bases, leaving 12 bases between them. The germline V gene encodes CDR1 SGHRS and CDR2 YFSETQ. The CDR3 consists of 15 residues. The chain's CDR3 is CASSLGAGSNNEQFF. CDR3 nucleotide sequence: TGCGCCAGCAGCTTGGGGGCGGGATCGAACAATGAGCAGTTCTTC.

This clonotype appeared a few times. The chain joins TRBV7-6 to TRBJ2-7, with 9 bases identical to TRBD1. This CDR3 is built from 17 residues. The V gene's germline CDR1 is SGHVS and CDR2 FNYEAQ. V was clipped by 4 bases and J by 7 bases; unmatched bases: 17. The DNA of the CDR3 is TGTGCCAGCAGCTCAGACAGGGGGAGGCAGGGTCTCTGGGAGCAGTACTTC. Residues: CASSSDRGRQGLWEQYF.

V is TRBV29-1 and J is TRBJ2-3; D unresolved. The germline V gene encodes CDR1 SQVTM and CDR2 ANQGSEA. The CDR3 runs 11 residues. The germline V and J ends were trimmed by 7 bases and 4 bases, with 9 bases remaining between them. The CDR3 DNA is TGCAGCGCGGCCGGACCAGATACGCAGTATTTT. This codes for CSAAGPDTQYF.

This clonotype was detected a few times. The V call is TRBV21-1, the J call TRBJ1-4; the D call TRBD1 from the table was never checked on the DNA. TRBV21-1 counts as a pseudogene. The CDR3 is 16 residues long. Written as DNA, the CDR3 is TGTGCCAGCAGCCACCCGGTCAGGGGCGGTTCAGAAAAACTGTTTTTT. Protein product: CASSHPVRGGSEKLFF.

This chain's CDR3 is CASRSPGRQETQYF. The CDR3 DNA sequence: TGCGCCAGCAGATCCCCGGGACGGCAAGAGACCCAGTACTTC. V is TRBV4-1 and J is TRBJ2-5; D assignment may be TRBD1 or TRBD2 (5 bases each). The CDR3 length is 14 residues. V was cut by 6 bases and J by 2 bases, with 13 bases left in between. Germline values: CDR1 MGHRA, CDR2 YSYEKL.

This clonotype was observed a few times. The rearrangement links TRBV6-5 to TRBJ2-5; D not certain. The CDR3 is 13 amino acids. Germline V lookup: CDR1 MNHEY, CDR2 SVGAGI. Deletions cut 0 bases from V and 5 bases from J, with 7 bases between. CDR3 region: CASSYSYGETQYF. The CDR3 bases are TGTGCCAGCAGTTACTCATACGGGGAGACCCAGTACTTC.

This clonotype was seen a few times. The chain employs TRBV20-1 and TRBJ2-2; a weak D match, TRBD2 (7 bases). Germline V gives CDR1 DFQATT, CDR2 SNEGSKA (reference sequence). Trimming left V 6 bases short and J 5 bases short, with 16 bases between. The CDR3 has 14 residues. In nucleotides, the CDR3 is TGCAGTGCGTCGCGGGGGCGGCGGACCGGGGAGCTGTTTTTT. It yields the protein CSASRGRRTGELFF.

This clonotype was picked up a small number of times. V usage is TRBV15 and J usage is TRBJ2-1; D unclear. The V end lost 5 bases, the J end lost 2 bases, and 4 bases lay between the germline ends. Germline loops: CDR1 LNHNV, CDR2 YYDKDF (reference sequence). The CDR3 is 12 residues long. CDR3 sequence reads: CATSGAYNEQFF. The DNA for the CDR3 is TGTGCCACCAGCGGAGCCTACAATGAGCAGTTCTTC.

V usage is TRBV20-1 and J usage is TRBJ2-3; tentative D call: TRBD1 (6 bases). The CDR3 contains 14 residues. V shed 3 bases and J shed 5 bases, with 15 bases lying between them. The germline CDR1 and CDR2 sequences are DFQATT and SNEGSKA (reference sequence). CDR3 residues: CSARFQGLGDTQYF. Here the CDR3 DNA reads TGCAGTGCTAGGTTTCAGGGGCTGGGAGATACGCAGTATTTT.

This chain joins TRBV4-2 and TRBJ2-1; 10 bases line up with TRBD2. The CDR3 runs to 16 residues. V dropped 3 bases and J dropped 6; count of bases not matched to a gene: 8. Per the germline V gene, CDR1 is LGHNA and CDR2 is YNFKEQ. The CDR3 bases are TGTGCCAGCAGCCAGCCCCTAGCGGGAGTACGCAATGAGCAGTTCTTC. Its protein product is CASSQPLAGVRNEQFF.

V is TRBV7-8 and J is TRBJ2-3; no definite D call. The CDR3 length is 17 residues. V lost 5 bases, J lost 0 bases, and 18 bases lay in between. Germline V gives CDR1 SGHVS, CDR2 FQNEAQ. CDR3 protein: CASSPTWLALSTDTQYF. Here the CDR3 DNA reads TGTGCCAGCAGCCCCACTTGGCTGGCCCTTAGCACAGATACGCAGTATTTT.

The genes are TRBV29-1 and TRBJ2-1, with TRBD2 matching over 8 bases. CDR3 length: 19 amino acids. Losses at the gene ends were 1 base for V and 5 bases for J; bases not matched to a gene: 19. Germline loops: CDR1 SQVTM, CDR2 ANQGSEA. Here the CDR3 reads CSVEGFSSGPSTLDNEQFF. CDR3 DNA: TGCAGCGTTGAAGGTTTCTCTAGCGGGCCATCTACCTTAGACAATGAGCAGTTCTTC.